These 6 T cell receptor beta chains share one sample of origin, sequenced in a study of blood T cell repertoires in COVID-19. Profiled with immunoSEQ multiplex PCR; TCRdb holds only in-frame clones, not every one. The sample comprises some 300,000 clones, about 90% of which are singletons, and 2.9% rests with the top ten. The sample taken for sequencing was PBMCs or T cells enriched from blood (not recorded which). These receptors all come from a woman aged 50 to 60 who had been exposed to COVID-19.

V is TRBV4-1 and J is TRBJ2-5; 9 nucleotides align to TRBD2. There are 18 residues in the CDR3. V was clipped by 5 bases and J by 0 bases; unmatched bases: 13. The V gene's germline CDR1 is MGHRA and CDR2 YSYEKL. CDR3 in amino acids: CASSDTGLAGVYQETQYF. DNA of the CDR3: TGCGCCAGCAGCGACACCGGGTTAGCGGGGGTTTACCAAGAGACCCAGTACTTC.

In its sample, this clone was seen a few times. This chain joins TRBV9 and TRBJ2-7; D is undetermined. This CDR3 has 13 residues. Looked up from germline, CDR1 is SGDLS and CDR2 is YYNGEE. Trimming shortened V by 0 bases and J by 4 bases, and 8 bases separated the two germline ends. The CDR3 DNA is TGTGCCAGCAGCGTAGCCCCGTCGTACGAGCAGTACTTC. This encodes CASSVAPSYEQYF.

The genes are TRBV7-9 and TRBJ1-6; D may be TRBD1 (5 bases). The V gene's germline CDR1 is SEHNR and CDR2 FQNEAQ (reference sequence). Between the trimmed V and J ends, which lost 5 bases and 6 bases, there was a span of 14 bases. This CDR3 is built from 15 residues. The CDR3 loop is CASSPQGSSNSPLHF. For the CDR3, the DNA is TGTGCCAGCAGCCCTCAGGGTTCGAGTAATTCACCCCTCCACTTT.

This rearrangement joins TRBV28 to TRBJ2-3, with D possibly matching TRBD2 (6 bases). This CDR3 has 14 amino acids. V was pared by 5 bases and J by 7 bases, with 16 bases between. The germline V gene has CDR1 MDHEN and CDR2 SYDVKM. CDR3 amino acids: CASSLWREKNTQYF. CDR3 DNA sequence: TGTGCCAGCAGTCTCTGGAGGGAAAAAAATACGCAGTATTTT.

This clone turned up a few times. The CDR3 DNA reads TGTGCCAGCAGCGAAATCACGACGGGGAATCAGCCCCAGCATTTT. Translated: CASSEITTGNQPQHF. V gene TRBV2 combines with J gene TRBJ1-5; D unclear. The CDR3 is 15 amino acids. Between the trimmed V and J ends, which lost 6 bases and 4 bases, there was a span of 16 bases. The germline V gene has CDR1 SNHLY and CDR2 FYNNEI.

The chain uses TRBV9 and TRBJ2-2, with TRBD2 identical over 8 bases. The germline V gene has CDR1 SGDLS and CDR2 YYNGEE. J lost 0 bases, V lost 4 bases, and 5 bases had no gene match. The CDR3 consists of 16 residues. This chain's CDR3 is CASSKGSGANTGELFF. The CDR3 DNA is TGTGCCAGCAGCAAGGGTAGCGGGGCGAACACCGGGGAGCTGTTTTTT. Drawing the rest from reference TRBV9 and TRBJ2-2, the complete variable domain is DSGVTQTPKHLITATGQRVTLRCSPRSGDLSVYWYQQSLDQGLQFLIQYYNGEERAKGNILERFSAQQFPDLHSELNLSSLELGDSALYFCASSKGSGANTGELFFGEGSRLTVL.